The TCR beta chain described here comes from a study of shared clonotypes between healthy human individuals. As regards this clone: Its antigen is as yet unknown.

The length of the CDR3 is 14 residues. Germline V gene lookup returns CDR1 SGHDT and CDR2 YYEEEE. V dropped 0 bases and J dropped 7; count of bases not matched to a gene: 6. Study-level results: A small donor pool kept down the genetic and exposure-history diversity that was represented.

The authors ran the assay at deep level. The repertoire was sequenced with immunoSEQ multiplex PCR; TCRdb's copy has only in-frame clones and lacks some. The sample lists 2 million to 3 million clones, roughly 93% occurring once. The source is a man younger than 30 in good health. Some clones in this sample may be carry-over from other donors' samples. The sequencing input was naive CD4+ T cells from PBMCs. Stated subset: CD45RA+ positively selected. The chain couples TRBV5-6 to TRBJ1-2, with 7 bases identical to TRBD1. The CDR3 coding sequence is TGTGCCAGCAGCTTGGTAGAGGGGGCTGTTGGCTACACCTTC. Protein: CASSLVEGAVGYTF.